The clone carrying this T cell receptor (beta chain) is labeled large. Profiling relied on immunoSEQ multiplex PCR, and the TCRdb table lists in-frame clones only, not all of them. This table has around 12,000 clones, 70% to 90% appearing once. These data belong to a study of blood T cell repertoires in COVID-19. As for the study in general: Donors in the United States, Italy and Spain gave samples during acute or convalescent COVID-19.

There are 15 residues in the CDR3. Germline V lookup: CDR1 LNHDA, CDR2 SQIVND (reference sequence). The junction had 6 bases not matched to a gene; V was cut back by 5 bases and J by 2 bases. This TCR derives from a human donor in a cohort sampled during active COVID-19. Sequenced material: peripheral blood. J is TRBJ1-5 and V is TRBV19; TRBD1 matches at 7 bases. In DNA form, the CDR3 reads TGTGCCAGTAGTTTCAGACAGGGAGGCAATCAGCCCCAGCATTTT. Amino acids: CASSFRQGGNQPQHF.